The following is a T cell receptor (beta chain) sequence with its context. What antigen it recognizes has not been identified. Base-call qualities are not available, and no considerably larger clone is one nucleotide away. This sample is drawn from a study of graft-versus-host responses after intestinal transplantation (dated by TCRdb to the early 2020s). A note on the overall study: Multivisceral, liver-intestinal, or isolated intestinal transplants were received by the recipients. Every recipient was given anti-thymocyte globulin induction, then maintenance tacrolimus and steroids for about three years. Graft-versus-host and host-versus-graft alloreactive T cell clones were tracked in the graft, circulation and bone marrow after intestinal transplantation using bulk TCR-beta CDR3 sequencing. To identify alloreactive clones, pre-transplant mixed lymphocyte reaction products were sequenced and compared with unstimulated pre-transplant donor and recipient T cells. A cohort of 20 to 25 intestinal transplant recipients, including one retransplant, was enrolled, and a few patients lacking pretransplant specimens were excluded. A peak of at least 4% donor T cells among recipient peripheral blood mononuclear cells was the definition used for donor T cell macrochimerism. Samples from a few later patients were sequenced in-house on an Illumina MiSeq with MiXCR processing rather than by the commercial service.

The library relied on the immunoSEQ multiplex PCR assay. For most patients, high-throughput TCR-beta CDR3 sequencing of genomic DNA was performed by Adaptive Biotechnologies. In the authors' own workflow: TCR sequencing data for around 20 patients were retrieved from Adaptive's ImmunoSEQ software; three other patients were processed with MiXCR and VDJtools. CDR3 nucleotide sequences shared between donor and recipient were removed because their origin could not be assigned. To be classed as alloreactive, a clone needed at least 2-fold expansion over unstimulated cells and a minimum CFSE-low frequency of 0.002% (template counts) or 0.001% (read counts). Clones were considered mappable if detected in sequenced pre-transplant spleen, lymph node, or MLR CFSE-low populations of the donor or recipient. The cumulative frequency of alloreactive clones was calculated as a percentage of all sequences, weighted by copy number. The clones in this table, taken by TCRdb from immuneACCESS, are in-frame only. Not every clone is retained; where verified, under half of the shortfall comes from an unresolved V gene, and the cause of the rest is unknown. V, J and clone size were drawn from that table, and D and trimming were deduced from the DNA. The sample has around 20,000 clones on record, approximately 92% of them singletons. The leading ten clones occupy just over 5% of the sample.

CDR1 and CDR2, looked up from the germline V gene, are SGHRS and YFSETQ. Trimming leaves V shorter by 4 bases and J shorter by 3 bases, with the junction holding 12 bases beyond the gene matches. The CDR3 covers 16 residues, taking in both the cysteine and the phenylalanine. CDR3 DNA is the only sequence kept; it has 48 bases, read in frame from the first base. Blood samples were collected up to 4 times in the first month after transplant and then at least monthly when available. General conclusions and limits of the study: In the allografts of patients with donor T cell macrochimerism, GvH to HvG T cell clonal ratios were high. GvH clones were detected in recipient bone marrow, and some of these GvH clones were observed earlier in ileal mucosa or blood, consistent with an intestinal mucosal origin. Conclusions were limited by the relatively low number and heterogeneity of intestinal transplant patients. Peak levels of circulating GvH clones were associated with declines in HvG clones early after transplant.

The sample in question was PBMCs, obtained roughly 65 days after intestinal transplantation. The receptor comes from a human patient who received an intestinal transplant, so some T cells may come from the graft donor. The rearrangement combines TRBV5-1 with TRBJ1-1, and 7 junctional nucleotides match TRBD1. The CDR3 is CASSPNLGGGYTEAFF. The DNA sequence follows: TGCGCCAGCAGCCCCAATCTGGGAGGGGGCTACACTGAAGCTTTCTTT.